This T cell receptor (beta chain) derives from a study of blood T cell repertoires in COVID-19. Study background: From the United States, Italy and Spain came samples of acute and convalescent COVID-19. PBMCs, B-cell-depleted T cells, or T cells provided the cDNA or gDNA that made up the material.

As processed by the authors: Amplification with reference gene primers provided the estimates of nucleated cell counts. The assay was immunoSEQ multiplex PCR, and TCRdb's table has in-frame clones only and misses some. V, J and clone size are those of that table, while D and trimming were read from the DNA. This table holds over 10,000 clones, 80% to 90% found once. The CDR3 has 14 residues. V was pared by 5 bases and J by 3 bases, with 11 bases between. Germline assignment: CDR1 MNHEY and CDR2 SVGAGI. The TCR sequence derives from an elderly man with acute or convalescent COVID-19. The genes are TRBV6-5 and TRBJ1-5; D gene uncertain. Sequences were obtained from peripheral blood. Here the CDR3 reads CASSKRGYNQPQHF. CDR3 DNA: TGTGCCAGCAGTAAACGGGGATACAATCAGCCCCAGCATTTT.